These 18 T cell receptor beta chains were sequenced from one sample in a study of cytomegalovirus exposure and HLA in healthy donors. The repertoire was sequenced with immunoSEQ multiplex PCR; TCRdb's copy has only in-frame clones and lacks some. The sample lists about 170,000 clones, approximately 96% occurring once. The sequencing input was PBMCs. The origin of the receptors is a woman aged 18-29 years in good health and CMV-seronegative.

This clone was seen a handful of times. The V and J genes are TRBV5-1 and TRBJ2-3; 7 bases are shared with TRBD1. Germline V gene lookup returns CDR1 SGHRS and CDR2 YFSETQ. The CDR3 spans 14 residues. V was pared by 4 bases and J by 6 bases, with 8 bases of the junction left unmatched. CDR3 region: CASSGAGGIDTQYF. CDR3 DNA: TGCGCCAGCAGCGGGGCAGGGGGTATCGATACGCAGTATTTT.

This rearrangement joins TRBV11-1 to TRBJ2-5, with 8 positions matching TRBD1. Looked up from germline, CDR1 is SGHAT and CDR2 is FQDESV (reference sequence). Losses at the gene ends were 4 bases for V and 5 bases for J; bases not matched to a gene: 6. The CDR3 extends over 14 amino acids. The CDR3 coding sequence is TGTGCCAGCAGCTCGGACAGGGCCTTTGAGACCCAGTACTTC. It is translated as CASSSDRAFETQYF.

J is TRBJ2-3 and V is TRBV13; D is possibly TRBD1 (6 bases). This CDR3 contains 13 residues. Trimming shortened V by 5 bases and J by 0 bases, and 6 bases separated the two germline ends. Germline CDR1 is PRHDT and CDR2 is FYEKMQ (reference sequence). The CDR3 here is CASSGQSTDTQYF. CDR3 bases: TGTGCCAGCAGCGGACAGAGCACAGATACGCAGTATTTT.

J is TRBJ2-2 and V is TRBV4-2; 9 bases are a match to TRBD2. This CDR3 has 18 residues. Trimming at V came to 0 bases and at J to 4 bases, leaving 9 bases not matched to a gene. Looked up from germline, CDR1 is LGHNA and CDR2 is YNFKEQ. The CDR3, as DNA: TGTGCCAGCAGCCAAGATGTTAAAGCGGGGGGACCCACCGGGGAGCTGTTTTTT. It encodes CASSQDVKAGGPTGELFF.

J is TRBJ1-1 and V is TRBV7-9, with 8 bases that match TRBD1. CDR1 SEHNR and CDR2 FQNEAQ come from the germline V gene (reference sequence). This CDR3 comprises 13 residues. V was pared by 5 bases and J by 11 bases, with 10 bases of the junction left unmatched. The CDR3: CASSQDRAIGAFF. The DNA for the CDR3 is TGTGCCAGCAGCCAGGACAGGGCCATAGGGGCTTTCTTT.

The sample holds one count of this clone. The chain carries TRBV6-4 and TRBJ2-3, with 7 nucleotides matching TRBD2. Trimming removed 6 bases from V and 1 base from J; junction bases left unmatched: 7. The CDR3 runs 15 residues. CDR1 is MRHNA and CDR2 is SNTAGT in the germline V gene. The CDR3 sequence: CASSLSGVGTDTQYF. DNA of the CDR3: TGTGCCAGCAGCTTAAGCGGGGTCGGCACAGATACGCAGTATTTT.

The V call is TRBV6-6, the J call TRBJ1-4; the D is unclear. Trimming took off 6 bases at V and 0 bases at J, with 8 bases between the two ends. Germline lookup yields CDR1 MNHNY and CDR2 SVGAGI (reference sequence). The CDR3 sequence is 14 residues long. CDR3 DNA: TGTGCCAGCAGCTTACACACAACTAATGAAAAACTGTTTTTT. It translates to CASSLHTTNEKLFF.

V gene TRBV29-1 combines with J gene TRBJ1-2; unclear D gene. The CDR3 is made up of 14 amino acids. The germline V gene encodes CDR1 SQVTM and CDR2 ANQGSEA. The V gene lost 3 bases and the J gene lost 0 bases, with 11 bases spanning the gap. The CDR3 coding sequence is TGCAGCGTTGAGGGGAGAACAACTAACTATGGCTACACCTTC. This translates into CSVEGRTTNYGYTF.

V usage is TRBV5-1 and J usage is TRBJ2-3; 11 nucleotides match TRBD2. The germline V gene encodes CDR1 SGHRS and CDR2 YFSETQ. This CDR3 has 18 amino acids. V was pared by 0 bases and J by 1 base, with 7 bases of the junction left unmatched. This CDR3 reads CASSLGALAGGGTDTQYF. CDR3 coding DNA: TGCGCCAGCAGCTTGGGAGCCCTAGCGGGGGGAGGCACAGATACGCAGTATTTT.

This chain uses TRBV7-3 with TRBJ1-5, with TRBD1 matching 10 bases. This CDR3 is built from 17 residues. The V gene end was trimmed by 4 bases and the J gene end by 0 bases; junction bases not matched to a gene: 6. Germline V CDR1 and CDR2: SGHTA, FQGTGA. CDR3 sequence reads: CASSSDRGIRSNQPQHF. As DNA, the CDR3 is TGTGCCAGCAGCTCGGACAGGGGGATTCGTAGCAATCAGCCCCAGCATTTT.

This chain joins TRBV5-4 and TRBJ2-2; tentative D call: TRBD1 (5 bases). V was cut by 5 bases and J by 5 bases, with 16 bases left in between. Looked up from germline, CDR1 is SGHNT and CDR2 is YYREEE (reference sequence). The CDR3 contains 15 residues. The CDR3 sequence: CASSPRQSRTGELFF. CDR3 in DNA: TGTGCCAGCAGTCCCCGACAGAGTAGAACCGGGGAGCTGTTTTTT.

The gene calls are TRBV10-3 and TRBJ2-3, with D perhaps matching TRBD2 (6 bases). Trimming removed 3 bases at V and 6 bases at J, with 13 bases between. Germline CDR1 ENHRY, CDR2 SYGVKD. CDR3 length equals 14 residues. The CDR3 spells CAISEPGGWDTQYF. The CDR3 DNA reads as TGTGCCATCAGTGAACCCGGGGGATGGGATACGCAGTATTTT.

The chain is built from TRBV6-5 and TRBJ2-1, with 10 positions matching TRBD2. Germline-derived CDR1 and CDR2 are MNHEY and SVGAGI. There are 15 residues in the CDR3. Germline trimming cut 7 bases from V and 8 bases from J; bases unmatched to any gene: 11. The CDR3 spells CASIKGGAGGDEQFF. DNA of the CDR3: TGTGCCAGCATCAAGGGGGGAGCGGGGGGGGATGAGCAGTTCTTC.

The chain joins TRBV18 to TRBJ1-2; 10 bases are a match to TRBD1. The CDR3 runs 14 residues. Germline V gene sequence: CDR1 KGHSH, CDR2 LQKENI. V shed 2 bases, J shed 9 bases, and the junction held 6 bases outside the gene matches. The CDR3 here is CASSPIGQGESYTF. The CDR3 DNA reads TGTGCCAGCTCACCAATCGGACAGGGGGAAAGCTACACCTTC.

The chain recombines TRBV7-9 with TRBJ1-2, with 7 bases fitting TRBD1. Germline values: CDR1 SEHNR, CDR2 FQNEAQ (reference sequence). V shed 10 bases, J shed 0 bases, and the junction held 17 bases outside the gene matches. The CDR3 has 17 residues. The CDR3 sequence: CATTKQRGDRANYGYTF. The CDR3 nucleotides are TGTGCCACCACGAAGCAGAGAGGGGACAGAGCTAACTATGGCTACACCTTC.

This clone was seen once. The chain has TRBV5-6 and TRBJ1-2, with 7 bases aligning to TRBD1. V was clipped by 1 base and J by 5 bases; unmatched bases: 8. Germline values: CDR1 SGHDT, CDR2 YYEEEE. The CDR3 runs to 15 residues. The CDR3 DNA sequence: TGTGCCAGCAGCTTGCGAAGGGGGCTGAGTTATGGCTACACCTTC. Its protein is CASSLRRGLSYGYTF.

This chain joins TRBV4-2 and TRBJ1-1; a possible D gene is TRBD1 (5 bases). The CDR3 has 14 amino acids. The germline gives CDR1 LGHNA, CDR2 YNFKEQ. V was pared by 0 bases and J by 10 bases, with 15 bases between. The CDR3 DNA is TGTGCCAGCAGCCAAGACCTTACGGGCAGGGTAGCTTTCTTT. This codes for CASSQDLTGRVAFF.

The chain uses TRBV6-5 and TRBJ2-3, with TRBD2 matching 9 bases. The CDR3 has 16 amino acids. V gave up 0 bases and J gave up 2 bases; unmatched junction bases: 3. Germline CDR1 MNHEY, CDR2 SVGAGI. The CDR3 is CASSYSRGGATDTQYF. CDR3 DNA sequence: TGTGCCAGCAGTTACTCGCGGGGGGGGGCCACAGATACGCAGTATTTT.